Listed below are T cell receptor beta chains from one sample, sequenced in a study of beta chain features in type 1 diabetes. Method: immunoSEQ multiplex PCR; TCRdb's copy keeps in-frame clones and lacks some. The data show fewer than 250,000 clones, around an eighth seen once. Sequencing used naive CD4+ T cells from blood. The receptors stem from a woman aged 40 to 50 in good health. CDR3s include the opening cysteine and the closing phenylalanine or tryptophan. The order of the fields is V gene, D gene, clone size, J gene, CDR3 protein, CDR3 DNA. D genes are given only for firm matches. Size is omitted from some rows. Given values are once, few, many or a class for expanded clones.

v_gene: TRBV13; d_gene: TRBD1; abundance: -; j_gene: TRBJ2-1; CDR3aa: CASSLLGTGANEQFF; CDR3nt: TGTGCCAGCAGCTTATTGGGGACAGGGGCGAATGAGCAGTTCTTC
v_gene: TRBV9; d_gene: -; abundance: -; j_gene: TRBJ2-2; CDR3aa: CASSVDPGIGELFF; CDR3nt: TGTGCCAGCAGCGTAGACCCAGGGATCGGGGAGCTGTTTTTT
v_gene: TRBV5-1; d_gene: -; abundance: -; j_gene: TRBJ2-3; CDR3aa: CASVALPGGRGDTQYF; CDR3nt: TGCGCCAGCGTAGCCCTGCCGGGGGGCCGGGGAGATACGCAGTATTTT
v_gene: TRBV7-9; d_gene: -; abundance: few; j_gene: TRBJ2-7; CDR3aa: CASSPGIYYEQYF; CDR3nt: TGTGCCAGCAGCCCCGGGATTTACTACGAGCAGTACTTC
v_gene: TRBV7-2; d_gene: -; abundance: few; j_gene: TRBJ2-7; CDR3aa: CASNQYGGYSYEQYF; CDR3nt: TGTGCCAGCAACCAATACGGGGGTTACTCCTACGAGCAGTACTTC
v_gene: TRBV9; d_gene: -; abundance: -; j_gene: TRBJ1-4; CDR3aa: CASSVFDSLNEKLFF; CDR3nt: TGTGCCAGCAGCGTCTTCGACAGCCTGAATGAAAAACTGTTTTTT
v_gene: TRBV7-8; d_gene: -; abundance: -; j_gene: TRBJ2-7; CDR3aa: CASSRTSALYEQYF; CDR3nt: TGTGCCAGCAGCCGAACTAGTGCGCTATACGAGCAGTACTTC
v_gene: TRBV5-8; d_gene: -; abundance: once; j_gene: TRBJ1-5; CDR3aa: CASSFGGWSQPQHF; CDR3nt: TGTGCCAGCAGCTTCGGGGGTTGGAGTCAGCCCCAGCATTTT
v_gene: TRBV27; d_gene: TRBD1; abundance: -; j_gene: TRBJ2-7; CDR3aa: CASRTMGQGTYEQYF; CDR3nt: TGTGCCAGCAGGACTATGGGACAGGGTACCTACGAGCAGTACTTC
v_gene: TRBV15; d_gene: -; abundance: -; j_gene: TRBJ2-4; CDR3aa: CATSRGQGLGEKNIQYF; CDR3nt: TGTGCCACCAGCAGAGGACAGGGACTCGGGGAAAAAAACATTCAGTACTTC
v_gene: TRBV21-1; d_gene: -; abundance: few; j_gene: TRBJ2-7; CDR3aa: CASSNGQGWYEQYF; CDR3nt: TGTGCCAGCAGCAACGGACAGGGCTGGTACGAGCAGTACTTC
v_gene: TRBV5-4; d_gene: -; abundance: -; j_gene: TRBJ2-3; CDR3aa: CASSFLAPPRTDTQYF; CDR3nt: TGTGCCAGCAGCTTCTTGGCACCTCCCCGCACAGATACGCAGTATTTT
v_gene: TRBV6-5; d_gene: -; abundance: few; j_gene: TRBJ1-6; CDR3aa: CASSFLDSPLHF; CDR3nt: TGTGCCAGCAGTTTTCTTGATTCACCCCTCCACTTT
v_gene: TRBV7-9; d_gene: -; abundance: -; j_gene: TRBJ1-2; CDR3aa: CASSFTGGAYGYTF; CDR3nt: TGTGCCAGCAGCTTTACTGGGGGCGCCTATGGCTACACCTTC
v_gene: TRBV7-2; d_gene: -; abundance: -; j_gene: TRBJ1-5; CDR3aa: CASSPGYSNQPQHF; CDR3nt: TGTGCCAGCAGCCCAGGGTACAGCAATCAGCCCCAGCATTTT
v_gene: TRBV7-8; d_gene: TRBD1; abundance: few; j_gene: TRBJ2-1; CDR3aa: CASSTGQGGNEQFF; CDR3nt: TGTGCCAGCAGCACGGGACAGGGGGGCAATGAGCAGTTCTTC
v_gene: TRBV5-1; d_gene: TRBD2; abundance: -; j_gene: TRBJ2-3; CDR3aa: CASSRGGSTDTQYF; CDR3nt: TGCGCCAGCAGCCGCGGGGGGAGTACAGATACGCAGTATTTT
v_gene: TRBV5-1; d_gene: -; abundance: few; j_gene: TRBJ2-5; CDR3aa: CASTAGLQETQYF; CDR3nt: TGCGCCAGCACTGCAGGGCTGCAAGAGACCCAGTACTTC
v_gene: TRBV7-2; d_gene: -; abundance: -; j_gene: TRBJ2-5; CDR3aa: CASSVGLLQETQYF; CDR3nt: TGTGCCAGCAGCGTAGGACTTTTACAAGAGACCCAGTACTTC
v_gene: TRBV6-6; d_gene: -; abundance: few; j_gene: TRBJ1-1; CDR3aa: CASSSHRDMNTEAFF; CDR3nt: TGTGCCAGCAGTTCCCACAGGGATATGAACACTGAAGCTTTCTTT
v_gene: TRBV25-1; d_gene: TRBD2; abundance: few; j_gene: TRBJ2-6; CDR3aa: CASSEAGAGANVLTF; CDR3nt: TGTGCCAGCAGTGAAGCGGGAGCTGGGGCCAACGTCCTGACTTTC
v_gene: TRBV6-1; d_gene: -; abundance: -; j_gene: TRBJ2-5; CDR3aa: CASLPGHPGETQYF; CDR3nt: TGTGCCAGCCTCCCCGGACACCCTGGAGAGACCCAGTACTTC
v_gene: TRBV5-4; d_gene: -; abundance: few; j_gene: TRBJ2-5; CDR3aa: CASSLDRTYQETQYF; CDR3nt: TGTGCCAGCAGCTTGGACAGGACCTACCAAGAGACCCAGTACTTC
v_gene: TRBV4-3; d_gene: -; abundance: few; j_gene: TRBJ2-3; CDR3aa: CASSQAGRGDTQYF; CDR3nt: TGCGCCAGCAGCCAAGCGGGTAGGGGAGATACGCAGTATTTT
v_gene: TRBV4-2; d_gene: -; abundance: -; j_gene: TRBJ1-4; CDR3aa: CASSQDRNNEKLFF; CDR3nt: TGTGCCAGCAGCCAAGACAGGAATAATGAAAAACTGTTTTTT
v_gene: TRBV29-1; d_gene: TRBD2; abundance: many; j_gene: TRBJ2-1; CDR3aa: CSVRGLAALSSYNEQFF; CDR3nt: TGCAGCGTGAGGGGACTAGCCGCCCTGAGCTCCTACAATGAGCAGTTCTTC
v_gene: TRBV19; d_gene: -; abundance: few; j_gene: TRBJ1-1; CDR3aa: CASSIVSRRTEAFF; CDR3nt: TGTGCCAGTAGTATAGTGTCAAGGAGGACTGAAGCTTTCTTT
v_gene: TRBV5-4; d_gene: TRBD2; abundance: -; j_gene: TRBJ2-1; CDR3aa: CASSGTSGGNEQFF; CDR3nt: TGTGCCAGCAGCGGGACTAGCGGGGGAAATGAGCAGTTCTTC
v_gene: TRBV4-3; d_gene: -; abundance: -; j_gene: TRBJ1-1; CDR3aa: CASSQVGGTEAFF; CDR3nt: TGCGCCAGCAGCCAAGTGGGAGGCACTGAAGCTTTCTTT
v_gene: TRBV19; d_gene: -; abundance: -; j_gene: TRBJ1-1; CDR3aa: CASSLRGGAEAFF; CDR3nt: TGTGCCAGTAGTCTACGGGGGGGCGCTGAAGCTTTCTTT
v_gene: TRBV29-1; d_gene: TRBD1; abundance: few; j_gene: TRBJ2-5; CDR3aa: CSVGSGGSGQYF; CDR3nt: TGCAGCGTTGGTTCAGGGGGATCCGGGCAGTACTTC
v_gene: TRBV2; d_gene: -; abundance: -; j_gene: TRBJ1-2; CDR3aa: CATRGGADGYTF; CDR3nt: TGTGCCACCCGGGGGGGGGCGGATGGCTACACCTTC
v_gene: TRBV21-1; d_gene: -; abundance: few; j_gene: TRBJ1-6; CDR3aa: CASSNDRSSYNSPLHF; CDR3nt: TGTGCCAGCAGCAACGACAGAAGCTCCTATAATTCACCCCTCCACTTT
v_gene: TRBV7-2; d_gene: -; abundance: -; j_gene: TRBJ1-1; CDR3aa: CASSLVGAKFSTEAFF; CDR3nt: TGTGCCAGCAGCTTAGTGGGGGCGAAGTTTAGTACTGAAGCTTTCTTT
v_gene: TRBV14; d_gene: TRBD1; abundance: -; j_gene: TRBJ1-2; CDR3aa: CASSPIQGEVYGYTF; CDR3nt: TGTGCCAGCAGCCCTATACAGGGGGAGGTCTATGGCTACACCTTC
v_gene: TRBV7-2; d_gene: -; abundance: few; j_gene: TRBJ1-1; CDR3aa: CASSLGPPGSEAFF; CDR3nt: TGTGCCAGCAGCTTAGGACCGCCAGGGTCTGAAGCTTTCTTT
v_gene: TRBV9; d_gene: TRBD2; abundance: few; j_gene: TRBJ2-1; CDR3aa: CASSVGTSGGINEQFF; CDR3nt: TGTGCCAGCAGCGTAGGAACTAGCGGGGGGATAAATGAGCAGTTCTTC
v_gene: TRBV5-1; d_gene: -; abundance: few; j_gene: TRBJ2-7; CDR3aa: CASSSSGTAAGEQYF; CDR3nt: TGCGCCAGCAGCTCCTCCGGGACAGCCGCGGGGGAGCAGTACTTC
v_gene: TRBV6-1; d_gene: -; abundance: -; j_gene: TRBJ2-7; CDR3aa: CASSVGQGNYEQYF; CDR3nt: TGTGCCAGCAGTGTGGGCCAGGGGAACTACGAGCAGTACTTC
v_gene: TRBV11-2; d_gene: -; abundance: -; j_gene: TRBJ2-5; CDR3aa: CASSTGSQETQYF; CDR3nt: TGTGCCAGCAGTACAGGGAGCCAAGAGACCCAGTACTTC
v_gene: TRBV28; d_gene: TRBD1; abundance: -; j_gene: TRBJ1-5; CDR3aa: CASSPPGTAGAQPQHF; CDR3nt: TGTGCCAGCAGTCCACCAGGGACAGCGGGCGCTCAGCCCCAGCATTTT
v_gene: TRBV6-6; d_gene: TRBD1; abundance: -; j_gene: TRBJ2-2; CDR3aa: CASSKDRGISTGELFF; CDR3nt: TGTGCCAGCAGCAAGGACAGGGGGATCAGCACCGGGGAGCTGTTTTTT
v_gene: TRBV13; d_gene: -; abundance: few; j_gene: TRBJ2-2; CDR3aa: CASSPAGPNTGELFF; CDR3nt: TGTGCCAGCAGCCCGGCGGGGCCGAACACCGGGGAGCTGTTTTTT
v_gene: TRBV5-1; d_gene: TRBD2; abundance: -; j_gene: TRBJ2-5; CDR3aa: CASSLGGTSGSQETQYF; CDR3nt: TGCGCCAGCAGCTTGGGTGGGACTAGCGGATCCCAAGAGACCCAGTACTTC
v_gene: TRBV11-2; d_gene: -; abundance: few; j_gene: TRBJ1-1; CDR3aa: CASSPGGRSGTEAFF; CDR3nt: TGTGCCAGCAGCCCGGGGGGAAGGAGCGGGACTGAAGCTTTCTTT
v_gene: TRBV4-1; d_gene: TRBD1; abundance: -; j_gene: TRBJ1-5; CDR3aa: CASSQGTGVNQPQHF; CDR3nt: TGCGCCAGCAGCCAGGGAACAGGGGTGAATCAGCCCCAGCATTTT